A single sample is the source of the 31 T cell receptor beta chains below, sequenced in a study of T cell responses to AZD1222 COVID-19 vaccine. Using immunoSEQ multiplex PCR, the repertoire was profiled, and TCRdb retains in-frame clones only, with some absent. The repertoire holds approximately 100,000 clones, with around nine tenths as singletons. The specimen was peripheral blood, collected on day 0 of AZD1222 vaccination. These receptors were obtained from an adult in good health.

This clone was detected only once. This chain uses TRBV7-2 with TRBJ1-2; D not resolved. Germline V gene lookup returns CDR1 SGHTA and CDR2 FQGNSA. The CDR3 spans 15 residues. V was trimmed by 2 bases and J by 1 base, leaving 11 bases between them. CDR3 in DNA: TGTGCCAGCAGCTTATATAAAGGTCTTAACTATGGCTACACCTTC. Translated: CASSLYKGLNYGYTF. Full variable domain (remainder filled in from reference TRBV7-2 and TRBJ1-2): GAGVSQSPSNKVTEKGKDVELRCDPISGHTALYWYRQSLGQGLEFLIYFQGNSAPDKSGLPSDRFSAERTGGSVSTLTIQRTQQEDSAVYLCASSLYKGLNYGYTFGSGTRLTVV.

The V gene is TRBV2, the J gene TRBJ2-5; 15 bases map to TRBD2. Trimming took 6 bases from V and 5 from J; bases not matched to a gene: 4. Germline V lookup: CDR1 SNHLY, CDR2 FYNNEI. The CDR3 length is 15 residues. Written as DNA, the CDR3 is TGTGCCAGCAGACGCGGACTAGCGGGGGGGGAGACCCAGTACTTC. This translates into CASRRGLAGGETQYF.

The rearrangement links TRBV6-5 to TRBJ1-1, with no clear D. V dropped 7 bases and J dropped 3 bases, with 12 bases sitting between them. Germline CDR1 MNHEY, CDR2 SVGAGI. CDR3 length equals 13 residues. CDR3 loop: CASKDRVDTEAFF. The CDR3 nucleotides read TGTGCCAGCAAAGATAGGGTGGACACTGAAGCTTTCTTT.

The gene calls are TRBV7-2 and TRBJ1-5; 9 nucleotides match TRBD1. CDR1 and CDR2 (germline): SGHTA, FQGNSA. The CDR3 totals 14 residues. J lost 6 bases, V lost 5 bases, and 5 bases had no gene match. CDR3 coding DNA: TGTGCCAGCAGCCACAGGGGGCGGGGTCAGCCCCAGCATTTT. Translating it yields CASSHRGRGQPQHF.

The chain joins TRBV3-1 (or the pseudogene TRBV3-2) to TRBJ1-6; no clear D. The CDR3 consists of 15 residues. Trimming took 4 bases from V and 8 from J, leaving 15 bases between them. Germline CDR1 reads LGHDT; CDR2 reads YNNKEL (reference sequence). The CDR3 reads CASSRTRRLDSPLHF. The CDR3 DNA is TGTGCCAGCAGCCGTACCAGACGGTTAGATTCACCCCTCCACTTT.

V usage is TRBV5-1 and J usage is TRBJ1-1, with 8 bases lining up with TRBD1. With 5 bases clipped from V and 3 bases from J, the junction kept 9 bases outside the gene matches. The CDR3 spans 15 residues. Germline lookup yields CDR1 SGHRS and CDR2 YFSETQ. CDR3 nucleotides: TGCGCCAGCAGAGATACCGGGACAGGTTACACTGAAGCTTTCTTT. It specifies CASRDTGTGYTEAFF.

The V gene is TRBV4-3, the J gene TRBJ2-3; D gene unclear. The CDR3 extends over 17 amino acids. V lost 0 bases and J 0 bases, leaving 13 bases between the germline ends. Germline CDR1 is LGHNA and CDR2 is YSLEER. The CDR3 DNA is TGCGCCAGCAGCCAAGATTGGACGGAGACTAGCACAGATACGCAGTATTTT. Translating it yields CASSQDWTETSTDTQYF.

The chain carries TRBV19 and TRBJ1-5; possibly TRBD1 for D (5 bases). Trimming removed 4 bases at V and 3 bases at J, with 13 bases between. Per germline, CDR1 LNHDA and CDR2 SQIVND (reference sequence). The CDR3 has 15 amino acids. The CDR3 reads CASSTLGGDNQPQHF. The CDR3 DNA is TGTGCCAGTAGTACCCTTGGGGGAGACAATCAGCCCCAGCATTTT.

The chain links TRBV5-5 to TRBJ1-5, with a weak D call TRBD1 (6 bases). From germline, CDR1 is SGHKS and CDR2 YYEKEE (reference sequence). The ends were cut back, 4 bases at V and 2 bases at J, with 16 bases in the middle. The CDR3 extends over 16 amino acids. CDR3 sequence (DNA): TGTGCCAGCAGCCGAGGGGGACCCTGGGGCAATCAGCCCCAGCATTTT. Its protein is CASSRGGPWGNQPQHF.

V usage is TRBV5-5 and J usage is TRBJ2-3; D is possibly TRBD2 (5 bases). Germline lookup yields CDR1 SGHKS and CDR2 YYEKEE (reference sequence). This CDR3 spans 14 amino acids. V was cut by 3 bases and J by 2 bases, with 10 bases left in between. DNA of the CDR3: TGTGCCAGCAGCTCGGTCGGGAACACAGATACGCAGTATTTT. It specifies CASSSVGNTDTQYF.

V and J are TRBV28 and TRBJ1-2, with a weak D call TRBD1 (6 bases). This CDR3 is built from 13 residues. Germline CDR1 and CDR2: MDHEN and SYDVKM. Trimming shortened V by 5 bases and J by 4 bases, and 11 bases separated the two germline ends. The CDR3, as DNA: TGTGCCAGCAGTCAGGGGACAACCTATGGCTACACCTTC. Amino acid sequence: CASSQGTTYGYTF.

The rearrangement joins TRBV20-1 to TRBJ1-2, with TRBD1 identical over 9 bases. The CDR3 runs to 15 residues. From germline, CDR1 is DFQATT and CDR2 SNEGSKA (reference sequence). The V and J ends lost 3 bases and 7 bases, in that order; junction bases with no gene match: 12. The CDR3 region has the DNA TGCAGTGCTAGTAATAGGGGACAGGGCCTAGGTGGCTACACCTTC. Protein sequence: CSASNRGQGLGGYTF.

The rearrangement joins TRBV6-2 or TRBV6-3 to TRBJ1-1; D is uncertain. The length of the CDR3 is 13 residues. Trimming left V 3 bases short and J 1 base short, with 6 bases between. Looked up from germline, CDR1 is MNHEY and CDR2 is SVGEGT. The DNA of the CDR3 is TGTGCCAGCAGTTATGGCAGGAACACTGAAGCTTTCTTT. It translates to CASSYGRNTEAFF.

V gene TRBV14 combines with J gene TRBJ2-1; tentatively, D is TRBD2 (6 bases). This CDR3 is built from 20 residues. The V and J ends lost 0 bases and 1 base respectively, with 22 bases between them. From germline, CDR1 is SGHDN and CDR2 FVKESK. CDR3 sequence (DNA): TGTGCCAGCAGCCAAGATCTGGCGGGGTTGGTAAGAGGATCCTACAATGAGCAGTTCTTC. Its protein is CASSQDLAGLVRGSYNEQFF.

The V gene is TRBV20-1, the J gene TRBJ2-7; maybe TRBD1 (6 bases). Trimming stripped 7 bases from V and 3 bases from J, with 10 bases between. Germline V CDR1 and CDR2: DFQATT, SNEGSKA (reference sequence). This CDR3 region has 11 residues. This chain's CDR3 is CSVEQGYEQYF. The CDR3 coding sequence is TGCAGTGTGGAACAGGGCTACGAGCAGTACTTC.

The CDR3 here is CSASRLVGRAEQFF. The CDR3 DNA is TGCAGTGCTAGTCGGCTAGTAGGAAGGGCTGAGCAGTTCTTC. The rearrangement joins TRBV20-1 to TRBJ2-1; D gene unclear. V dropped 3 bases and J dropped 9 bases, with 18 bases sitting between them. The CDR3 runs 14 residues. Germline V gene data show CDR1 as DFQATT and CDR2 as SNEGSKA (reference sequence).

The chain carries TRBV23-1 and TRBJ2-7; 7 positions match TRBD1. TRBV23-1 is noted as an ORF with a role that remains uncertain. The CDR3 is 15 amino acids. V was clipped by 3 bases and J by 1 base; unmatched bases: 6. CDR3 protein: CASSHPGQPSYEQYF. Written as DNA, the CDR3 is TGCGCCAGCAGTCATCCGGGACAGCCTTCCTACGAGCAGTACTTC.

The chain employs TRBV2 and TRBJ2-1; D possibly corresponds to TRBD2 (5 bases). The V end was cut by 6 bases, the J end by 4 bases, with 22 bases between. Germline values: CDR1 SNHLY, CDR2 FYNNEI. This CDR3 is 17 amino acids long. This chain's CDR3 is CASSAGPGFGAYNEQFF. The CDR3 nucleotides read TGTGCCAGCAGCGCGGGCCCCGGGTTCGGCGCGTACAATGAGCAGTTCTTC.

This chain uses TRBV18 with TRBJ1-2; D is uncertain. The CDR3 has 15 amino acids. Looked up from germline, CDR1 is KGHSH and CDR2 is LQKENI. The V and J ends lost 5 bases and 0 bases respectively, with 13 bases between them. The CDR3 reads CASSADGLPNYGYTF. Here the CDR3 DNA reads TGTGCCAGCTCAGCGGACGGCCTCCCTAACTATGGCTACACCTTC.

This chain links TRBV3-1 (or the pseudogene TRBV3-2) with TRBJ1-2; D remains ambiguous. Per the germline V gene, CDR1 is LGHDT and CDR2 is YNNKEL (reference sequence). The CDR3 totals 14 residues. Trimming pared 1 base from V and 4 bases from J, leaving 10 bases between. DNA for the CDR3: TGTGCCAGCAGCCAAGGGCACCGGGGCTATGGCTACACCTTC. Protein: CASSQGHRGYGYTF.

The chain links TRBV27 to TRBJ1-4, with D perhaps matching TRBD1 (5 bases). CDR1 and CDR2 from the germline V gene are MNHEY and SMNVEV (reference sequence). Trimming stripped 0 bases from V and 8 bases from J, with 13 bases between. This CDR3 has 15 amino acids. The CDR3 loop is CASSLSGGVGEKLFF. Here the CDR3 DNA reads TGTGCCAGCAGTTTATCGGGGGGGGTTGGGGAAAAACTGTTTTTT.

This chain links TRBV10-1 with TRBJ1-2, with D unresolved. CDR1 and CDR2 (germline): WNHNN, SYGVQD (reference sequence). CDR3 length equals 15 residues. V shed 3 bases and J shed 2 bases, with 13 bases lying between them. CDR3 protein: CASSDSAAWNYGYTF. Written as DNA, the CDR3 is TGCGCCAGCAGTGATTCGGCAGCATGGAACTATGGCTACACCTTC.

The chain has TRBV19 and TRBJ2-2; 7 nucleotides agree with TRBD1. This CDR3 region has 15 residues. Germline V gives CDR1 LNHDA, CDR2 SQIVND (reference sequence). The V and J ends lost 1 base and 7 bases, in that order; junction bases with no gene match: 6. As DNA, the CDR3 is TGTGCCAGTAGTATAGGGGGCAGGGGGATCGGGGAGCTGTTTTTT. Encoded protein: CASSIGGRGIGELFF.

Here the CDR3 reads CSVRSAAPSLEAFF. The CDR3 DNA follows: TGCAGCGTTAGATCAGCCGCTCCAAGTTTAGAAGCTTTCTTT. The chain combines TRBV29-1 with TRBJ1-1, with D unclear. V was clipped by 5 bases and J by 8 bases, with 21 bases between them. The germline CDR1 and CDR2 sequences are SQVTM and ANQGSEA. The CDR3 has 14 residues.

J is TRBJ2-5 and V is TRBV6-2 or TRBV6-3; D may match TRBD1 or TRBD2 (5 bases each). The germline CDR1 and CDR2 sequences are MNHEY and SVGEGT. The V end lost 6 bases, the J end lost 5 bases, and 16 bases lay between the germline ends. The CDR3 totals 14 residues. In DNA form, the CDR3 reads TGTGCCAGCAGCAACCCGGGGCCTGGTGAGACCCAGTACTTC. The encoded protein is CASSNPGPGETQYF.

V usage is TRBV5-6 and J usage is TRBJ1-4; possible D gene TRBD1, 5 bases. Germline loops: CDR1 SGHDT, CDR2 YYEEEE. This CDR3 is 12 amino acids long. Trimming took 4 bases from V and 6 from J, leaving 7 bases between them. CDR3 sequence (DNA): TGTGCCAGCAGCCAGGGCTATGAAAAACTGTTTTTT. It codes for CASSQGYEKLFF.

This rearrangement joins TRBV9 to TRBJ2-1, with TRBD2 identical over 10 bases. Trimming removed 0 bases from V and 9 bases from J; junction bases left unmatched: 9. This CDR3 has 16 residues. Germline V gene data show CDR1 as SGDLS and CDR2 as YYNGEE. The CDR3 sequence is CASSVAGLAASGEQFF. The CDR3 coding sequence is TGTGCCAGCAGCGTAGCCGGACTAGCGGCCTCCGGTGAGCAGTTCTTC.

The J gene is TRBJ1-2, the V gene TRBV9; D unclear. Between the trimmed V and J ends, which lost 0 bases and 3 bases, there was a span of 6 bases. The CDR3 consists of 13 residues. The germline V gene encodes CDR1 SGDLS and CDR2 YYNGEE. The CDR3 bases are TGTGCCAGCAGCGTAGATGGTCACTATGGCTACACCTTC. Translating it yields CASSVDGHYGYTF.

The chain couples TRBV30 to TRBJ1-1, with D hard to call. CDR3 length: 12 residues. CDR1 is GTSNPN and CDR2 is SVGIG in the germline V gene (reference sequence). V lost 4 bases to trimming and J lost 1 base, with 7 bases between them. The CDR3 is CAWNGGNTEAFF. The CDR3 nucleotides are TGTGCCTGGAATGGCGGGAACACTGAAGCTTTCTTT.

V is TRBV7-2 and J is TRBJ2-1; no clear D gene. Trimming left V 0 bases short and J 12 bases short, with 12 bases between. The CDR3 runs 13 residues. From germline, CDR1 is SGHTA and CDR2 FQGNSA. The CDR3 spells CASSLAQFRGQFF. The CDR3 bases are TGTGCCAGCAGCTTAGCGCAGTTTCGAGGGCAGTTCTTC.

This clone was detected only once. This CDR3 is also generated by other DNA sequences in the sample. The V call is TRBV6-2 or TRBV6-3, the J call TRBJ2-6; D unresolved. CDR3 size: 13 residues. With 5 bases removed from V and 0 bases from J, the gap between germline ends came to 2 bases. Germline V lookup: CDR1 MNHEY, CDR2 SVGEGT. CDR3 loop: CASSLSGANVLTF. CDR3 DNA sequence: TGTGCCAGCAGTCTCTCTGGGGCCAACGTCCTGACTTTC.